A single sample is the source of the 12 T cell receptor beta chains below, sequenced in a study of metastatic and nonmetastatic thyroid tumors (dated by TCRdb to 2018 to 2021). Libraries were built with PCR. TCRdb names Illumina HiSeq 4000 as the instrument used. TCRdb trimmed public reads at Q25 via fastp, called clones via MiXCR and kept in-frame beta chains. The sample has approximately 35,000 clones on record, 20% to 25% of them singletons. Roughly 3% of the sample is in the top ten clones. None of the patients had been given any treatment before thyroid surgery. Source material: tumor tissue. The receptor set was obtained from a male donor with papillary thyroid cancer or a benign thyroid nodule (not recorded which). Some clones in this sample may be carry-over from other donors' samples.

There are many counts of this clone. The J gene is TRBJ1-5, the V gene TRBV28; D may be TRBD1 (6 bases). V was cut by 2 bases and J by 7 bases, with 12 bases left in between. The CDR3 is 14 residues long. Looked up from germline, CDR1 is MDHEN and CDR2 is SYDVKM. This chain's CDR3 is CASSLLGGVQPQHF. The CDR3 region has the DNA TGTGCCAGCAGTTTACTCGGGGGCGTCCAGCCCCAGCATTTT.

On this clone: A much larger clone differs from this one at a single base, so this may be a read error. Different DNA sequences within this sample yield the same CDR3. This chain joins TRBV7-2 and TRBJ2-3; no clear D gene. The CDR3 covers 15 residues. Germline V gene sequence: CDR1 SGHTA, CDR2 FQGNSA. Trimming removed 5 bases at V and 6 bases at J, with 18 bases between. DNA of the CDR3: TGTGCCAGCAGCCCTCCCGGGCTATACCCGGATACGCAGTATTTT. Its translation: CASSPPGLYPDTQYF. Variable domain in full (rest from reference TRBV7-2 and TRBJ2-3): GAGVSQSPSNKVTEKGKDVELRCDPISGHTALYWYRQSLGQGLEFLIYFQGNSAPDKSGLPSDRFSAERTGGSVSTLTIQRTQQEDSAVYLCASSPPGLYPDTQYFGPGTRLTVL.

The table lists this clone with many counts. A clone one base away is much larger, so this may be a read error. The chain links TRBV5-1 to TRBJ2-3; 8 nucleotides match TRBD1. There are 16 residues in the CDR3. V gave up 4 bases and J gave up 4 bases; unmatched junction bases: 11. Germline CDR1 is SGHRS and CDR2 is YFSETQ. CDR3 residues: CASSGWTGSGPDTQYF. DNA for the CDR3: TGCGCCAGCAGCGGGTGGACAGGGTCCGGACCAGATACGCAGTATTTT.

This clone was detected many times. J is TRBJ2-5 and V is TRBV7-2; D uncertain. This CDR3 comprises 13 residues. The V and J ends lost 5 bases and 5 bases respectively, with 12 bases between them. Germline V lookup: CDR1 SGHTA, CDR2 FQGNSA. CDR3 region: CASSISYSETQYF. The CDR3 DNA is TGTGCCAGCAGCATTAGCTATTCCGAGACCCAGTACTTC. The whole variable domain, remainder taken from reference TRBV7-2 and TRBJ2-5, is GAGVSQSPSNKVTEKGKDVELRCDPISGHTALYWYRQSLGQGLEFLIYFQGNSAPDKSGLPSDRFSAERTGGSVSTLTIQRTQQEDSAVYLCASSISYSETQYFGPGTRLLVL.

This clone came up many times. CDR3 loop: CSARRPQNTEAFF. CDR3 in DNA: TGCAGTGCTAGGAGGCCCCAGAACACTGAAGCTTTCTTT. This chain links TRBV20-1 with TRBJ1-1; D is unresolved. V lost 3 bases to trimming and J lost 1 base, with 9 bases between them. There are 13 residues in the CDR3. The germline V gene encodes CDR1 DFQATT and CDR2 SNEGSKA (reference sequence).

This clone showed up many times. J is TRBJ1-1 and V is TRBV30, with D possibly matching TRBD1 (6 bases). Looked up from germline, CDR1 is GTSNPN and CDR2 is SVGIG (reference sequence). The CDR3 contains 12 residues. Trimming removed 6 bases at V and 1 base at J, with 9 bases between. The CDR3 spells CACQGKNTEAFF. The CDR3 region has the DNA TGTGCCTGCCAGGGGAAGAACACTGAAGCTTTCTTT.

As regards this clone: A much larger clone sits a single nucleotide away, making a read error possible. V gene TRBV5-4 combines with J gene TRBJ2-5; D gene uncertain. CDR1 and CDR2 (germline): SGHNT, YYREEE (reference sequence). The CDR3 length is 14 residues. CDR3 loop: CASSLGQAQETHYF. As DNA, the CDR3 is TGTGCCAGCAGCTTGGGGCAGGCTCAAGAGACCCATTACTTC.

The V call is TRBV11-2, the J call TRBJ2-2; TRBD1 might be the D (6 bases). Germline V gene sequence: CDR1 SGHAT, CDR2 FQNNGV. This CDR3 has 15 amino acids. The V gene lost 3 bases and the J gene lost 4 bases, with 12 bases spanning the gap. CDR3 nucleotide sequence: TGTGCCAGCAGCTTTGGGGGCGAGGGCACCGGGGAGCTGTTTTTT. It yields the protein CASSFGGEGTGELFF.

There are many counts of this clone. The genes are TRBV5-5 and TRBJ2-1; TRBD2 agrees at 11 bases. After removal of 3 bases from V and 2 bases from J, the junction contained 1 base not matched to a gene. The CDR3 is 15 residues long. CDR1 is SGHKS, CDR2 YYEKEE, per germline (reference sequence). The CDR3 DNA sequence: TGTGCCAGCAGCTCACTAGCGGGGGCCTACAATGAGCAGTTCTTC. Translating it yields CASSSLAGAYNEQFF.

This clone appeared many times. CDR3 coding DNA: TGTGCCAGCAGTGAAGACCGTTCAGATCGGGCCTACAATGAGCAGTTCTTC. Its translation is CASSEDRSDRAYNEQFF. The V and J genes are TRBV2 and TRBJ2-1; D not certain. This CDR3 is 17 amino acids long. Germline V lookup: CDR1 SNHLY, CDR2 FYNNEI. V shed 1 base and J shed 2 bases, with 15 bases lying between them.

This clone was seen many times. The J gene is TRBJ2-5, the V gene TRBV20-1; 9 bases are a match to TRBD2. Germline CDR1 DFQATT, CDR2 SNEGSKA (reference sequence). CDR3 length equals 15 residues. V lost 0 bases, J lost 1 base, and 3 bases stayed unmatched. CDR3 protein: CSARDAGGLQETQYF. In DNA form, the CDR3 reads TGCAGTGCTAGAGATGCGGGAGGGCTCCAAGAGACCCAGTACTTC.

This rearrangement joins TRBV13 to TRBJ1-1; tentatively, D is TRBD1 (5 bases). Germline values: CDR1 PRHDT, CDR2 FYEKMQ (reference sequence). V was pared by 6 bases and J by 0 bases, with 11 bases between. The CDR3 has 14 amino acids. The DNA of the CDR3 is TGTGCCAGCAGGGGGGTTTTCGTGAACACTGAAGCTTTCTTT. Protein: CASRGVFVNTEAFF.